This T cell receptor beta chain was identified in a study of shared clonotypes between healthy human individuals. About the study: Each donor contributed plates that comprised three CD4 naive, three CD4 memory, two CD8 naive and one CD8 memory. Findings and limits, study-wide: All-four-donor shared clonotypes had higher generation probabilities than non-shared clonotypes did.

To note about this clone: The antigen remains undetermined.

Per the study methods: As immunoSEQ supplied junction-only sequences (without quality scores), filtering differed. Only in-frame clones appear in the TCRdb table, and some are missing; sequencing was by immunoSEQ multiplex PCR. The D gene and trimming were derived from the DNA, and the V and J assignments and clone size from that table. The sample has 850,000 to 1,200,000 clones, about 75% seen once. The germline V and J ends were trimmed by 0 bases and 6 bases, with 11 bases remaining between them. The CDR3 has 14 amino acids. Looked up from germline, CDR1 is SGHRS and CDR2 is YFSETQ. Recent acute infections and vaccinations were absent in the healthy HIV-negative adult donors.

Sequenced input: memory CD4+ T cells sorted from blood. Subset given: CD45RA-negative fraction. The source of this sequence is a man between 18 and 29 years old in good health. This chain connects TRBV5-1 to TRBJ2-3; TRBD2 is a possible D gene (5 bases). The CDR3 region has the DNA TGCGCCAGCAGCTTGGGAGGGAGCTTTGATACGCAGTATTTT. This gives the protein CASSLGGSFDTQYF.